The present T cell receptor (beta chain) was sequenced within a study of OX40 agonist ivuxolimab in advanced cancers. About the research overall: The patients received agonistic anti-OX40 (CD134) antibody ivuxolimab. Three patients, one with hepatocellular carcinoma and two with cutaneous melanoma, achieved partial responses.

Study results and caveats: At doses 0.1 to 3.0 mg/kg, CD4+ and CD8+ clones expanded.

This CDR3 spans 16 amino acids. V shed 5 bases, J shed 3 bases, and the junction held 7 bases outside the gene matches. The germline gives CDR1 LNHDA, CDR2 SQIVND (reference sequence). Patients had blood sampled at baseline and again on cycle 4 day 1 and cycle 7 day 1. Note on this clone: Its antigen is undetermined.

Clones were sequenced by immunoSEQ multiplex PCR, and TCRdb holds only the in-frame ones, with some missing. The table includes some 76,000 clones, 75% to 90% detected once. The sequence was obtained from an adult with an advanced solid tumor such as melanoma, head and neck, liver or kidney cancer. The material sequenced was CD4+ or CD8+ T cells sorted from blood, taken in a trial of the OX40 agonist ivuxolimab. This chain uses TRBV19 with TRBJ1-1, with TRBD1 identical over 12 bases. The chain's CDR3 is CASSPGDRGRHTEAFF. The DNA of the CDR3 is TGTGCCAGTAGTCCAGGGGACAGGGGGCGGCACACTGAAGCTTTCTTT. Based on the CDR3 plus reference TRBV19 and TRBJ1-1, the full variable domain is DGGITQSPKYLFRKEGQNVTLSCEQNLNHDAMYWYRQDPGQGLRLIYYSQIVNDFQKGDIAEGYSVSREKKESFPLTVTSAQKNPTAFYLCASSPGDRGRHTEAFFGQGTRLTVV.